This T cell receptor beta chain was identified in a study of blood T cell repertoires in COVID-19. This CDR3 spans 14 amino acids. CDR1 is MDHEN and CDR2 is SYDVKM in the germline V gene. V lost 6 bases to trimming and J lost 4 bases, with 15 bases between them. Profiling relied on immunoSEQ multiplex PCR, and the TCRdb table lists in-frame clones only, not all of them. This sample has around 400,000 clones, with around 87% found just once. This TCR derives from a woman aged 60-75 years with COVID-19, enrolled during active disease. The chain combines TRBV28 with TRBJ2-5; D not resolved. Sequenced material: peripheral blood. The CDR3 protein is CASRKTDIRETQYF. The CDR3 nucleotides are TGTGCCAGCAGAAAAACAGATATACGAGAGACCCAGTACTTC.